What follows are 2 T cell receptor beta chains derived from one specimen sequenced in a study of cytomegalovirus exposure and HLA in healthy donors. The study ran its PCR with 60 Vbeta and 13 Jbeta primers. Generated by immunoSEQ multiplex PCR, the TCRdb table keeps only in-frame clones and is missing some. The data show about 130,000 clones, with roughly 83% seen just once and 15% to 25% held by the top ten. The sample comprised PBMCs. Every receptor here comes from a man aged 18 to 29 in good health and CMV-seropositive.

This rearrangement joins TRBV7-3 to TRBJ2-2, with D unclear. This CDR3 has 16 residues. Trimming took off 4 bases at V and 0 bases at J, with 12 bases between the two ends. Germline lookup yields CDR1 SGHTA and CDR2 FQGTGA. The CDR3 loop is CASSSTADANTGELFF. The CDR3 DNA reads as TGTGCCAGCAGCTCCACAGCAGACGCGAACACCGGGGAGCTGTTTTTT.

The rearrangement uses TRBV27 and TRBJ2-6; D ambiguous. The V end lost 2 bases, the J end lost 0 bases, and 14 bases lay between the germline ends. Germline CDR1 is MNHEY and CDR2 is SMNVEV (reference sequence). The CDR3 is made up of 18 amino acids. The CDR3 nucleotides are TGTGCCAGCAGTTTACAGGTGGGTCCCGGCTCTGGGGCCAACGTCCTGACTTTC. It specifies CASSLQVGPGSGANVLTF.